This T cell receptor (beta chain) originates from a study of T cell changes during pregnancy in multiple sclerosis. Germline V gives CDR1 SQVTM, CDR2 ANQGSEA. V lost 4 bases, J lost 5 bases, and 12 bases lay in between. The CDR3 extends over 13 amino acids. This table comes from immunoSEQ multiplex PCR, and its TCRdb copy is limited to in-frame clones, with some not included. The sample shows fewer than 50,000 clones, less than 90% of them seen only once. The J gene is TRBJ1-5, the V gene TRBV29-1, with a weak D call TRBD1 (6 bases). Sequences were derived from CD4+ T cells from peripheral blood mononuclear cells, sampled in the first trimester of pregnancy. The TCR comes from a female donor with multiple sclerosis, enrolled in a pregnancy study. The CDR3 reads CSVGRGRDQPQHF. DNA for the CDR3: TGCAGCGTTGGTAGGGGGAGGGATCAGCCCCAGCATTTT.